This T cell receptor beta chain was identified in a study of cytomegalovirus exposure and HLA in healthy donors. Regarding the study as a whole: V segments that were indistinguishable, TRBV6-2 and TRBV6-3 among them, were omitted from analysis. With high specificity and sensitivity, the classifier reportedly diagnosed cytomegalovirus status. Sequencing likely generated an artifact that appeared as a cluster of highly shared sequence variants. Later work found that TCR association rates differed between HLA loci; DRB1 had the most and HLA-C the fewest.

In the PCR, 60 Vbeta and 13 Jbeta primers were used. The method was immunoSEQ multiplex PCR; TCRdb's version includes in-frame clones alone and lacks a portion of them. The sample has 75,000 to 100,000 clones; less than 85% are singletons. The CDR3 has 17 amino acids. The germline CDR1 and CDR2 sequences are LNHDA and SQIVND (reference sequence). Trimming cost V 2 bases and J 3 bases, with 18 bases left between them. Note on this clone: The target antigen is unknown.

V usage is TRBV19 and J usage is TRBJ2-3; maybe TRBD2 (5 bases). This receptor was taken from a woman in her sixties in good health and CMV-seropositive. Sequencing input: PBMCs. CDR3 residues: CASSIMPRPTGTDTQYF. In DNA form, the CDR3 reads TGTGCCAGTAGTATAATGCCCCGCCCGACGGGGACAGATACGCAGTATTTT. The full variable domain, with the rest looked up from reference TRBV19 and TRBJ2-3, is DGGITQSPKYLFRKEGQNVTLSCEQNLNHDAMYWYRQDPGQGLRLIYYSQIVNDFQKGDIAEGYSVSREKKESFPLTVTSAQKNPTAFYLCASSIMPRPTGTDTQYFGPGTRLTVL.